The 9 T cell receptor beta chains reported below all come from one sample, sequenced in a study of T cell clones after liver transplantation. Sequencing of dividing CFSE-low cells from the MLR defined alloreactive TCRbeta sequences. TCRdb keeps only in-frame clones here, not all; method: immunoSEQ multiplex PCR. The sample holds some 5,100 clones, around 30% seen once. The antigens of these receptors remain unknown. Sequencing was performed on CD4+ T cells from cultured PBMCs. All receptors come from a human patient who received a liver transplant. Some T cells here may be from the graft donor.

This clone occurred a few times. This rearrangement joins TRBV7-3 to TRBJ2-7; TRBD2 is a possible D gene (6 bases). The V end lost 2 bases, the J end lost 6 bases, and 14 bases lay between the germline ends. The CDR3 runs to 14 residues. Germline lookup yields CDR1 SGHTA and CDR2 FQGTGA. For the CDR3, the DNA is TGTGCCAGCAGCTTAGGTCTAGCGAGAAGCGAGCAGTACTTC. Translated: CASSLGLARSEQYF.

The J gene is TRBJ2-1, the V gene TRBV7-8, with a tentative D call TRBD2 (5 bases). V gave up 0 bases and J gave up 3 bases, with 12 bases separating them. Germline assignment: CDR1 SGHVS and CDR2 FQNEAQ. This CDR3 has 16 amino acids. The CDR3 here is CASSLAGPGFYNEQFF. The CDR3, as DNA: TGTGCCAGCAGCTTAGCGGGCCCGGGGTTCTACAATGAGCAGTTCTTC. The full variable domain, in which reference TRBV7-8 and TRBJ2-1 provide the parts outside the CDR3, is GAGVSQSPRYKVAKRGQDVALRCDPISGHVSLFWYQQALGQGPEFLTYFQNEAQLDKSGLPSDRFFAERPEGSVSTLKIQRTQQEDSAVYLCASSLAGPGFYNEQFFGPGTRLTVL.

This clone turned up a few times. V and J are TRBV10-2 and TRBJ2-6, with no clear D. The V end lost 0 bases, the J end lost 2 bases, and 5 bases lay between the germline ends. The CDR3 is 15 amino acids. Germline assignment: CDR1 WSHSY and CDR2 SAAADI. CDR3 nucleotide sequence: TGCGCCAGCAGTGAGTCCTGGGCTGGGGCCAACGTCCTGACTTTC. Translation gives CASSESWAGANVLTF.

CDR3 DNA sequence: TGTGCCAGCAGCACAGGACAGGGTCAGGATCAGCCCCAGCATTTT. Amino acids: CASSTGQGQDQPQHF. The chain joins TRBV5-3 to TRBJ1-5; 8 bases match TRBD1. TRBV5-3 is placed among ORFs of uncertain function. After removal of 8 bases from V and 5 bases from J, the junction contained 12 bases not matched to a gene. CDR3 length equals 15 residues.

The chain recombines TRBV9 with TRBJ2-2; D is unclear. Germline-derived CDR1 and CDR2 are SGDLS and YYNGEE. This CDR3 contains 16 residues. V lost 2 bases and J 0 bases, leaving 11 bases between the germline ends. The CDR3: CASSVLGPPNTGELFF. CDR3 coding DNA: TGTGCCAGCAGCGTCCTGGGTCCCCCGAACACCGGGGAGCTGTTTTTT.

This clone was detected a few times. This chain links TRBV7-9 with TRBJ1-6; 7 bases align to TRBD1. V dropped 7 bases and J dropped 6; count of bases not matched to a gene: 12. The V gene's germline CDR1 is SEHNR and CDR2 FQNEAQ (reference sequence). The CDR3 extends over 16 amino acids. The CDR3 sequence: CASTKSGGTGNSPLHF. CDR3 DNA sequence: TGTGCCAGCACCAAGTCAGGGGGAACTGGTAATTCACCCCTCCACTTT. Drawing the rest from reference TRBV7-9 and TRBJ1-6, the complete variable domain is DTGVSQNPRHKITKRGQNVTFRCDPISEHNRLYWYRQTLGQGPEFLTYFQNEAQLEKSRLLSDRFSAERPKGSFSTLEIQRTEQGDSAMYLCASTKSGGTGNSPLHFGNGTRLTVT.

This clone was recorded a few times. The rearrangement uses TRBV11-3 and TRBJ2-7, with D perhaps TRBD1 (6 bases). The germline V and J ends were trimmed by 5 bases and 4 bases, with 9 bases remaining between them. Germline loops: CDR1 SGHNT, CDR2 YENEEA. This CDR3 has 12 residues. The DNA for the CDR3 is TGTGCCAGCAGCCTGACAGGTTACGAGCAGTACTTC. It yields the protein CASSLTGYEQYF.

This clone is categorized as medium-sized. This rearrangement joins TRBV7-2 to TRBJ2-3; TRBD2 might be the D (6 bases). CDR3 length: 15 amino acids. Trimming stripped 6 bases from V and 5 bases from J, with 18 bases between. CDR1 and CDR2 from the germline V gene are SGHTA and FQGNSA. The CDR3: CASSLGTMGGDTQYF. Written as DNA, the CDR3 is TGTGCCAGCAGTCTCGGGACGATGGGAGGAGATACGCAGTATTTT.

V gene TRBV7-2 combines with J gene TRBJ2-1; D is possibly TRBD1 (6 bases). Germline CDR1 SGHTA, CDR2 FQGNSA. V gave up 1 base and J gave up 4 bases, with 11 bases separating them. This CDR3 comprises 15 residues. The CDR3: CASSLVQGMYNEQFF. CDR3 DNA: TGTGCCAGCAGCTTAGTTCAGGGGATGTACAATGAGCAGTTCTTC.